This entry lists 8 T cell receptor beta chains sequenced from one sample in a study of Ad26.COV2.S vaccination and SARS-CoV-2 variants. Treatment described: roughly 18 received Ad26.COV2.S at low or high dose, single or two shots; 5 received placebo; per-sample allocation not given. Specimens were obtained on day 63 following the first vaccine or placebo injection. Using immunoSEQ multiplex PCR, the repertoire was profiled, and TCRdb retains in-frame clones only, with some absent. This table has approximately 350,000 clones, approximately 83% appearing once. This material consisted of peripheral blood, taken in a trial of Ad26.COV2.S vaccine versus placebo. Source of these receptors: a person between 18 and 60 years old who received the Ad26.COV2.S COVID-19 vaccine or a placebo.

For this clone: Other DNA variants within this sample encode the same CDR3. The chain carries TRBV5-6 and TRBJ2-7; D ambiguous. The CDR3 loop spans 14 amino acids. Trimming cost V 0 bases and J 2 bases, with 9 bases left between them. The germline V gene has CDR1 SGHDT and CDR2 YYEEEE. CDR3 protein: CASSLGAQTYEQYF. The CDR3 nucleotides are TGTGCCAGCAGCTTGGGGGCACAGACCTACGAGCAGTACTTC.

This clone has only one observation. DNA of the CDR3: TGTGCCAGCAGCCTAGGACAGAAGCGCTATGGCTACACCTTC. Amino acid sequence: CASSLGQKRYGYTF. This chain links TRBV5-6 with TRBJ1-2; D possibly corresponds to TRBD1 (6 bases). The V end lost 4 bases, the J end lost 4 bases, and 14 bases lay between the germline ends. The CDR3 loop spans 14 amino acids. Germline loops: CDR1 SGHDT, CDR2 YYEEEE.

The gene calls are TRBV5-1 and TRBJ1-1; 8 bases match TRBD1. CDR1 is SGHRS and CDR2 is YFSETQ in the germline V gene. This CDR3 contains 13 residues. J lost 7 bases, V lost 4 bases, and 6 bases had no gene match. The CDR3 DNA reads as TGCGCCAGCAGCATCGACAGGGGATTTGAAGCTTTCTTT. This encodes CASSIDRGFEAFF.

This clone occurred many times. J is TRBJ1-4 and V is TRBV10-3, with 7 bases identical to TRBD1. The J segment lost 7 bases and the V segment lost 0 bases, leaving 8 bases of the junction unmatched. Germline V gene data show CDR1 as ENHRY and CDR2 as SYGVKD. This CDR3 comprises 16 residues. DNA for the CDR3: TGTGCCATCAGTGAGTCGATAGGACAGGCTCTTGAAAAACTGTTTTTT. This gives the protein CAISESIGQALEKLFF.

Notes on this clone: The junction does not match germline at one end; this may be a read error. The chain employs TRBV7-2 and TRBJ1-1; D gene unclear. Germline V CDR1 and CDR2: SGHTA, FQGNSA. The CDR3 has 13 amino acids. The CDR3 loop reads CASSPGSNAEAFF. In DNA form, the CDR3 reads TGTGCCAGCTCCCCCGGCTCGAACGCTGAAGCTTTCTTT.

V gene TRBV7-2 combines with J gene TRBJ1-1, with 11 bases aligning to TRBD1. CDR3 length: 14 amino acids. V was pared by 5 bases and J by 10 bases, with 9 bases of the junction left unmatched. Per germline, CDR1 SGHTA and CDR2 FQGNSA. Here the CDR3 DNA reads TGTGCCAGCAGCCCTGGACAGGGGGCCCGTGGAGCTTTCTTT. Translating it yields CASSPGQGARGAFF. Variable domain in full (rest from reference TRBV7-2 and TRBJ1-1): GAGVSQSPSNKVTEKGKDVELRCDPISGHTALYWYRQSLGQGLEFLIYFQGNSAPDKSGLPSDRFSAERTGGSVSTLTIQRTQQEDSAVYLCASSPGQGARGAFFGQGTRLTVV.

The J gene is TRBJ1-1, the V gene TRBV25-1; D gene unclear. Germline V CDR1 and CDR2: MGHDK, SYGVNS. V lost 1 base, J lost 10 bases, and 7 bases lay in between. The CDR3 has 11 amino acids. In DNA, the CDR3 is TGTGCCAGCAGTGAATCGGGGTCAGCTTTCTTT. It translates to CASSESGSAFF. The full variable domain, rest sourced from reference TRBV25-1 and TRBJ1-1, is EADIYQTPRYLVIGTGKKITLECSQTMGHDKMYWYQQDPGMELHLIHYSYGVNSTEKGDLSSESTVSRIRTEHFPLTLESARPSHTSQYLCASSESGSAFFGQGTRLTVV.

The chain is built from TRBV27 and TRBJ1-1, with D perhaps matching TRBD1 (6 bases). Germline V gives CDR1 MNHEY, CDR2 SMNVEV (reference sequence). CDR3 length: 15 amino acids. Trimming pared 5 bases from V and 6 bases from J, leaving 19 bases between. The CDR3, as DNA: TGTGCCAGCAGTCGTCACTCCAGGGGAGGGGCTGAAGCTTTCTTT. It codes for CASSRHSRGGAEAFF.